This T cell receptor (beta chain) was sequenced for a study of blood T cell repertoires in COVID-19 (dated by TCRdb to the early 2020s). Regarding the study in general: The collaborator samples originated in the United States, Italy and Spain and spanned the acute and convalescent phases of COVID-19. The material from the prospective study consisted of cDNA or gDNA derived from T cells, B-cell-depleted T cells, or PBMCs. Deeply sampled blood TCRbeta repertoires from subjects exposed to, actively infected with, or recovered from COVID-19 were included in the dataset. The repertoires were made available in a free public database intended to serve as a resource for research on the immune response to SARS-CoV-2. The samples were drawn from two sources: the first 160 participants of the ongoing ImmuneRACE study, and 950 to 1,500 subjects contributed by 6 global collaborators. A de-identified subject ID, COVID-19 status, age in years and sex were almost always included in the sample metadata. Where available, HLA class I and class II types were obtained from metadata supplied by the sample provider rather than from assay-based typing. Study-wide conclusions, independent of this receptor: Clinical and demographic metadata were provided uncurated, with the amount varying by source and participant.

The immunoSEQ Assay, a bias-controlled multiplex PCR, was used to amplify TCRbeta CDR3 regions from genomic DNA. The original methods were these. Within the assay, amplification of reference gene primers was used to estimate how many nucleated cells each sample contained. Sequence reads were collapsed and filtered to measure the absolute abundance of every unique TCRbeta CDR3 rearrangement. For each sample, productive Simpson clonality was calculated as the square root of Simpson's diversity index across productive rearrangements. TCRdb re-hosts the immuneACCESS table, in-frame sequences only. Its copies lack some clones; in the studies checked, an unresolved V gene accounts for under half of them, and the cause for the rest is not known. That table furnishes V, J and clone size, whereas the DNA furnished D and trimming. Here the sample has about 180,000 clones; around three quarters occur a single time. The ten largest clones capture 6.5% of the sample.

Note on this clone: Which antigen it targets is not known. No base quality information exists; no much larger clone differs at one position.

The germline V gene (reference sequence) supplies CDR1 LNHNV and CDR2 YYDKDF. Trimming at the junction amounts to 3 bases on V and 5 bases on J, and the germline ends lie 10 bases apart. From the cysteine up to the phenylalanine, the CDR3 has a length of 13 residues. The read is trimmed to its CDR3 DNA, 39 bases read in frame from base 1. Whole blood was collected in K2EDTA tubes by collaborating institutions according to the institutions' own protocols. For TCRbeta analysis, collaborators shipped samples as frozen whole blood, isolated PBMCs, or DNA extracted from either of those sample types. The sample consisted of peripheral blood. This receptor was identified in a man in his 70s with active or convalescent COVID-19. This sequence uses TRBV15 and TRBJ2-5, with the D segment identity uncertain. CDR3 reads: CATSRGRMETQYF. Here is the DNA: TGTGCCACCAGCAGGGGCCGTATGGAGACCCAGTACTTC. Here the CDR3 is joined to the reference TRBV15 and TRBJ2-5 genes, and the full variable domain is: DAMVIQNPRYQVTQFGKPVTLSCSQTLNHNVMYWYQQKSSQAPKLLFHYYDKDFNNEADTPDNFQSRRPNTSFCFLDIRSPGLGDTAMYLCATSRGRMETQYFGPGTRLLVL.